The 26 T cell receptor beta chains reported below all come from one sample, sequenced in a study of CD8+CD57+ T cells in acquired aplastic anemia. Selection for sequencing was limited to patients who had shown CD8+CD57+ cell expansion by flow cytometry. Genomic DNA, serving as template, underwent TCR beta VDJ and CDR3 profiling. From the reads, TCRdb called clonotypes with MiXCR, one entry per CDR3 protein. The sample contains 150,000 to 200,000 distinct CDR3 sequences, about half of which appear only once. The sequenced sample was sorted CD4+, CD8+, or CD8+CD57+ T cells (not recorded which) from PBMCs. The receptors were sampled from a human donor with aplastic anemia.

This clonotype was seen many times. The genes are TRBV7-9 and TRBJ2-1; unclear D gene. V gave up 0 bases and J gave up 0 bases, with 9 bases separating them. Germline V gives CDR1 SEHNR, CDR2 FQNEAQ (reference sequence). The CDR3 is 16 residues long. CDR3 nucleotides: TGTGCCAGCAGCTTAGCCGCCCCGAGCTCCTACAATGAGCAGTTCTTC. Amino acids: CASSLAAPSSYNEQFF.

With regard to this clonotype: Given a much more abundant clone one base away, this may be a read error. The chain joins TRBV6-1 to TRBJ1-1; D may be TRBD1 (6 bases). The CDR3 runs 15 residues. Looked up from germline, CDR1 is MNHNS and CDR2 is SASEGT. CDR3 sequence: CASSGTAFMNTGAFF. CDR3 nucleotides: TGTGCCAGCAGTGGGACAGCTTTTATGAACACTGGAGCTTTCTTT.

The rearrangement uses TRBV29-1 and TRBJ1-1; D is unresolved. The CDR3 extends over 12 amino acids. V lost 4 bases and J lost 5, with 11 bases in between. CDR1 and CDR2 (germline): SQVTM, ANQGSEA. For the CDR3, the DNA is TGCAGCGTTGGTCCGGGGTTTACTGAAGCTTTCTTT. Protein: CSVGPGFTEAFF.

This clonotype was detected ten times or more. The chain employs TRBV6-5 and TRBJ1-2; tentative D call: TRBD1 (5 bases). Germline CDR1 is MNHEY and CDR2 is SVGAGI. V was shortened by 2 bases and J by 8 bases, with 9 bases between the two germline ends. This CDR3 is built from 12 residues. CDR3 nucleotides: TGTGCCAGCAGTTACCCCTGGGGGGGCTACACCTTC. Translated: CASSYPWGGYTF.

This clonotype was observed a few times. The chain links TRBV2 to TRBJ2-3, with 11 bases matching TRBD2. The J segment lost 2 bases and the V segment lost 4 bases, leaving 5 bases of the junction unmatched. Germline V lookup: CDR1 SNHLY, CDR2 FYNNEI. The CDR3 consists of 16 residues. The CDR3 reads CASSVETSGNTDTQYF. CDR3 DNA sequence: TGTGCCAGCAGTGTGGAGACTAGCGGGAACACAGATACGCAGTATTTT.

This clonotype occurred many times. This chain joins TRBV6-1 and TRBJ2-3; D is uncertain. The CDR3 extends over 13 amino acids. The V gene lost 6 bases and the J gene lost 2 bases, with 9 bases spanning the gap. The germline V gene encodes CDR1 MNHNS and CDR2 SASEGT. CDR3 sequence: CASRGTYTDTQYF. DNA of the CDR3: TGTGCCAGCAGGGGTACGTACACAGATACGCAGTATTTT.

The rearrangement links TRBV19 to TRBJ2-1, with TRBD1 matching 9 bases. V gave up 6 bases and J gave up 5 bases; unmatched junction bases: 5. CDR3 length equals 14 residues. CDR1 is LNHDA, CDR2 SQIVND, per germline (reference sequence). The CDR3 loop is CASSFGTGNNEQFF. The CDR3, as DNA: TGTGCCAGTAGCTTTGGGACAGGGAACAATGAGCAGTTCTTC.

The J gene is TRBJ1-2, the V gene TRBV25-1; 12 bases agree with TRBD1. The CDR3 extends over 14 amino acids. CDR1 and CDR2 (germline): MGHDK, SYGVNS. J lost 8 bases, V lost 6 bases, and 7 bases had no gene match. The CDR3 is CASSGGTGGFGYTF. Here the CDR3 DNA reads TGTGCCAGCAGCGGCGGGACAGGGGGCTTCGGCTACACCTTC.

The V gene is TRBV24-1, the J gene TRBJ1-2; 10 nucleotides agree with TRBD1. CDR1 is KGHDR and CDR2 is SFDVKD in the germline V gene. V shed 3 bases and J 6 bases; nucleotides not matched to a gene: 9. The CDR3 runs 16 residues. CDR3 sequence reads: CATSDTKGTGAHGYTF. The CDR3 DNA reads TGTGCCACCAGTGATACCAAGGGGACAGGGGCCCATGGCTACACCTTC.

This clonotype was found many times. In DNA form, the CDR3 reads TGTGCCAGCAGCTTACAGGGAAACATTCAGTACTTC. It codes for CASSLQGNIQYF. The gene calls are TRBV7-9 and TRBJ2-4; D may be TRBD1 (5 bases). CDR3 size: 12 residues. The V end was cut by 2 bases, the J end by 6 bases, with 5 bases between. Germline CDR1 SEHNR, CDR2 FQNEAQ (reference sequence).

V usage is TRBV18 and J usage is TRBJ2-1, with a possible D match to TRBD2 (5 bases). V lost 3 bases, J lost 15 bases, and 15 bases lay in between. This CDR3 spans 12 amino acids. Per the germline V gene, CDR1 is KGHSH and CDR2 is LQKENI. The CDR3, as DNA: TGTGCCAGCTCACCGGACGGCGCGGGTCCGTTCTTC. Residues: CASSPDGAGPFF.

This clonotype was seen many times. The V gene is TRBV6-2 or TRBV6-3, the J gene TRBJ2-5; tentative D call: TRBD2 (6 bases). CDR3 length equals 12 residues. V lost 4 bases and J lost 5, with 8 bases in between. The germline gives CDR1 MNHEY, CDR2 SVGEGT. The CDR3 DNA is TGTGCCAGCAGTTGGGGAGGTGAGACCCAGTACTTC. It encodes CASSWGGETQYF.

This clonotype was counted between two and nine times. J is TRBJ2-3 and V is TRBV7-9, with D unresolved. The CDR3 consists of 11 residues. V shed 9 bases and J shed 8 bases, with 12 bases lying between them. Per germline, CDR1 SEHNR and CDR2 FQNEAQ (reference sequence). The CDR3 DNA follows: TGTGCCAGTGGGAATGAGGTTACGCAGTATTTT. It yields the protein CASGNEVTQYF. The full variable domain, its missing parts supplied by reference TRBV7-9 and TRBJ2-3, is DTGVSQNPRHKITKRGQNVTFRCDPISEHNRLYWYRQTLGQGPEFLTYFQNEAQLEKSRLLSDRFSAERPKGSFSTLEIQRTEQGDSAMYLCASGNEVTQYFGPGTRLTVL.

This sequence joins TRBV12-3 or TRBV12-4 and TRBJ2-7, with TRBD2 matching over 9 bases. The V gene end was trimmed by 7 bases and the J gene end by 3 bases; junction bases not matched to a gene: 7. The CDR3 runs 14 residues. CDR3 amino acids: CASKGASGIYEQYF. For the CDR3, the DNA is TGTGCCAGCAAGGGGGCTAGCGGGATCTACGAGCAGTACTTC.

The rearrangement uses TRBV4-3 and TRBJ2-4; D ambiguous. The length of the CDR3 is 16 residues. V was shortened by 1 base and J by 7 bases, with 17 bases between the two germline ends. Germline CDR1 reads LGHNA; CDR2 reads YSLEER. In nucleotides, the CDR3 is TGCGCCAGCAGCCAAGTAACCCCGGGCCCGCGGAACATTCAGTACTTC. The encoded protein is CASSQVTPGPRNIQYF.

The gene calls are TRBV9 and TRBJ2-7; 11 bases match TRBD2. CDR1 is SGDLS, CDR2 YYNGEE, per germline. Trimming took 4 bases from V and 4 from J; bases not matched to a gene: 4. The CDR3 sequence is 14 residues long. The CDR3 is CASSHGTSGYEQYF. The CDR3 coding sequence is TGTGCCAGCAGCCACGGGACTAGCGGATACGAGCAGTACTTC. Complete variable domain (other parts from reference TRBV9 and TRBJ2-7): DSGVTQTPKHLITATGQRVTLRCSPRSGDLSVYWYQQSLDQGLQFLIQYYNGEERAKGNILERFSAQQFPDLHSELNLSSLELGDSALYFCASSHGTSGYEQYFGPGTRLTVT.

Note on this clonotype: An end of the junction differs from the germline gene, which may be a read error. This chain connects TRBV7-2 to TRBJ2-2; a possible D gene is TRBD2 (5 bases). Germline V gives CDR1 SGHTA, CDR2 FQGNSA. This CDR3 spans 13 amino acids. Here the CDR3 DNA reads TGTGCCAGCAGCACCCAGAACACCGGGGAGCTGTTCTTT. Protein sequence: CASSTQNTGELFF.

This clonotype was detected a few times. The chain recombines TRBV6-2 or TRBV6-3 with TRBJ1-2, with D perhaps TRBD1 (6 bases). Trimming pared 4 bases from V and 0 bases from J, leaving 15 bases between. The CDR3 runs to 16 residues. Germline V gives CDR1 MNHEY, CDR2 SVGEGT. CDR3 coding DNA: TGTGCCAGCAGTTCTTCCAACAGGGCAGCTAACTATGGCTACACCTTC. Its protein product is CASSSSNRAANYGYTF.

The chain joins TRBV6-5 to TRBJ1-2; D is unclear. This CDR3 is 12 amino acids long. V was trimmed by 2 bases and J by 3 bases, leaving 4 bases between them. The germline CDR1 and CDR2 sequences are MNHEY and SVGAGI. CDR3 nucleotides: TGTGCCAGCAGTTACAGGGACTATGGCTACACCTTC. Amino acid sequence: CASSYRDYGYTF.

The DNA for the CDR3 is TGTGCCAGCAGTTACGACAGAGCCTACGAGCAGTACTTC. As protein: CASSYDRAYEQYF. The chain joins TRBV6-5 to TRBJ2-7; maybe TRBD1 (5 bases). V was shortened by 2 bases and J by 2 bases, with 7 bases between the two germline ends. The CDR3 consists of 13 residues. CDR1 is MNHEY, CDR2 SVGAGI, per germline.

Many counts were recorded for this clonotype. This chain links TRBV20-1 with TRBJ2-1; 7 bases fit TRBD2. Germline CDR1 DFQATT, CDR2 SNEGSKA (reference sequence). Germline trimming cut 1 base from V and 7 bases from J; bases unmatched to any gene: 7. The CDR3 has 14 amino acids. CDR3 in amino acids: CSARALGTTNEQFF. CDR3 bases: TGCAGTGCTAGAGCCTTAGGGACTACGAATGAGCAGTTCTTC.

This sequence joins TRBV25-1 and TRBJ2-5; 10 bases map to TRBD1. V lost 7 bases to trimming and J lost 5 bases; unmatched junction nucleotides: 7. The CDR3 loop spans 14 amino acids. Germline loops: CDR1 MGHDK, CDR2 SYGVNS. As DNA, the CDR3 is TGTGCCAGCACCGACAGGGGGCCCCAGGAGACCCAGTACTTC. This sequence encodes CASTDRGPQETQYF.

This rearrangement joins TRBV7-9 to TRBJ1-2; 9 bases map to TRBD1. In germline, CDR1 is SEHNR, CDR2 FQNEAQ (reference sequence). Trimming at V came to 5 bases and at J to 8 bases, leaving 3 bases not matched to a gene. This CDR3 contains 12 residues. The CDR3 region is CASSRGQGGYTF. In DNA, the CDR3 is TGTGCCAGCAGCCGGGGACAGGGAGGCTACACCTTC.

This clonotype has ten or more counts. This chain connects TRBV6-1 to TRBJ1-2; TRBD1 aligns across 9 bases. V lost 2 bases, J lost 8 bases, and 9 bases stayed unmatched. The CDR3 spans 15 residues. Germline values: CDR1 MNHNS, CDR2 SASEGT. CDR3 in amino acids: CASSETGGHGYGYTF. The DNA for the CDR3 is TGTGCCAGCAGTGAAACAGGGGGCCATGGGTACGGCTACACCTTC.

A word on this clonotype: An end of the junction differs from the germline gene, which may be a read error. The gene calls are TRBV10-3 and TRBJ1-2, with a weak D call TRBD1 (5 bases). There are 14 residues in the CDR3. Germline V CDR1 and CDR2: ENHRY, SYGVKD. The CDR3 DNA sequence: TGTGCCAGCAGTTGGGGCAGGGAAGAGGTAGGCTACACCTTC. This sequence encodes CASSWGREEVGYTF.

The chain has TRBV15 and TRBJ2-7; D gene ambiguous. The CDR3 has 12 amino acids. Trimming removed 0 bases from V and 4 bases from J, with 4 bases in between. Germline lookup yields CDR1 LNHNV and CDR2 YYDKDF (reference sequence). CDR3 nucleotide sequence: TGTGCCACCAGCAGAGATGGGTACGAGCAGTACTTC. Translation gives CATSRDGYEQYF.